The next 18 T cell receptor beta chains were all read from a single sample in a study of neoadjuvant nivolumab and ipilimumab in lung cancer. Produced via immunoSEQ multiplex PCR; TCRdb's table is partial and in-frame only. The table shows about 38,000 clones, with nearly 90% occurring only once. Here the sequenced sample was peripheral blood, taken before neoadjuvant nivolumab, alone or with ipilimumab. The receptors stem from an adult with non-small cell lung cancer.

The rearrangement uses TRBV4-1 and TRBJ2-1; 9 bases fit TRBD2. Germline CDR1 is MGHRA and CDR2 is YSYEKL. CDR3 size: 16 residues. The V and J ends lost 3 bases and 7 bases, in that order; junction bases with no gene match: 10. DNA for the CDR3: TGCGCCAGCAGCCACTGGTTCAGGCGGGGGGGGAATGAGCAGTTCTTC. Residues: CASSHWFRRGGNEQFF.

This clone has a single count. This rearrangement joins TRBV29-1 to TRBJ2-2, with no clear D. Deletions cut 6 bases from V and 5 bases from J, with 4 bases between. This CDR3 has 10 amino acids. Germline assignment: CDR1 SQVTM and CDR2 ANQGSEA. The CDR3: CSVGTGELFF. For the CDR3, the DNA is TGCAGCGTGGGGACCGGGGAGCTGTTTTTT.

The rearrangement uses TRBV6-6 and TRBJ2-1, with unresolved D. Trimming removed 7 bases from V and 5 bases from J, with 15 bases in between. CDR1 and CDR2 from the germline V gene are MNHNY and SVGAGI (reference sequence). The CDR3 runs to 14 residues. CDR3 bases: TGTGCCAGCAAATTGGACGGAAACAACAATGAGCAGTTCTTC. It yields the protein CASKLDGNNNEQFF.

V gene TRBV6-4 combines with J gene TRBJ2-2; no reliable D call. This CDR3 spans 14 amino acids. Deletions cut 3 bases from V and 3 bases from J, with 8 bases between. Looked up from germline, CDR1 is MRHNA and CDR2 is SNTAGT. The CDR3: CASSEIGDTGELFF. The DNA of the CDR3 is TGTGCCAGCAGTGAGATTGGGGACACCGGGGAGCTGTTTTTT.

V is TRBV6-6 and J is TRBJ2-5, with D possibly TRBD2 on 6 matching bases. The CDR3 loop spans 13 amino acids. Trimming took 2 bases from V and 5 from J, leaving 9 bases between them. The V gene's germline CDR1 is MNHNY and CDR2 SVGAGI (reference sequence). CDR3 nucleotides: TGTGCCAGCAGTTACGAGGGGAGGGAGACCCAGTACTTC. Its protein is CASSYEGRETQYF.

This chain connects TRBV7-2 to TRBJ2-3, with 10 positions matching TRBD2. The CDR3 consists of 16 residues. Germline V gene data show CDR1 as SGHTA and CDR2 as FQGNSA. With 5 bases clipped from V and 10 bases from J, the junction kept 15 bases outside the gene matches. The CDR3 is CASSADIYSGRDAQYF. CDR3 nucleotide sequence: TGTGCCAGCAGCGCCGATATTTACAGCGGGAGGGACGCGCAGTATTTT.

J is TRBJ2-2 and V is TRBV10-3; 8 positions agree with TRBD2. This CDR3 region has 15 residues. CDR1 is ENHRY, CDR2 SYGVKD, per germline. Unmatched junction bases numbered 8, after V lost 10 bases and J lost 1 base. CDR3 in amino acids: CATQPLAVNTGELFF. As DNA, the CDR3 is TGTGCCACCCAGCCACTAGCGGTGAACACCGGGGAGCTGTTTTTT.

The chain joins TRBV5-4 to TRBJ1-2, with 7 positions matching TRBD1. In germline, CDR1 is SGHNT, CDR2 YYREEE (reference sequence). V lost 4 bases and J lost 6; bases outside the gene matches: 6. The CDR3 is 13 amino acids. CDR3: CASSAQGVDGYTF. CDR3 nucleotides: TGTGCCAGCAGCGCGCAGGGGGTAGATGGCTACACCTTC. Looking up the rest from reference TRBV5-4 and TRBJ1-2 gives the full variable domain: ETGVTQSPTHLIKTRGQQVTLRCSSQSGHNTVSWYQQALGQGPQFIFQYYREEENGRGNFPPRFSGLQFPNYSSELNVNALELDDSALYLCASSAQGVDGYTFGSGTRLTVV.

The J gene is TRBJ2-7, the V gene TRBV9, with 8 bases aligning to TRBD1. V lost 2 bases to trimming and J lost 6 bases; unmatched junction nucleotides: 10. This CDR3 is 15 amino acids long. CDR1 is SGDLS and CDR2 is YYNGEE in the germline V gene. The CDR3 sequence: CASSVQTGDVGEQYF. In nucleotides, the CDR3 is TGTGCCAGCAGCGTTCAGACAGGGGACGTAGGCGAGCAGTACTTC.

This clone was seen once. The chain uses TRBV7-8 and TRBJ1-5; 7 nucleotides align to TRBD1. Germline-derived CDR1 and CDR2 are SGHVS and FQNEAQ. There are 15 residues in the CDR3. V shed 6 bases, J shed 1 base, and the junction held 6 bases outside the gene matches. The CDR3 spells CASRRDRASNQPQHF. The CDR3 DNA is TGTGCCAGCAGGAGAGACAGGGCGAGCAATCAGCCCCAGCATTTT.

The CDR3 sequence: CAWSVVGYGYTF. Here the CDR3 DNA reads TGTGCCTGGAGTGTGGTGGGCTATGGCTACACCTTC. The chain employs TRBV30 and TRBJ1-2, with D unresolved. CDR1 GTSNPN and CDR2 SVGIG come from the germline V gene (reference sequence). This CDR3 spans 12 amino acids. V was clipped by 0 bases and J by 4 bases, with 6 bases between them.

This rearrangement joins TRBV15 to TRBJ1-2; unclear D gene. Trimming stripped 0 bases from V and 8 bases from J, with 10 bases between. The germline CDR1 and CDR2 sequences are LNHNV and YYDKDF (reference sequence). This CDR3 spans 13 amino acids. CDR3 sequence reads: CATSREARRGYTF. For the CDR3, the DNA is TGTGCCACCAGCAGAGAGGCCCGGAGAGGCTACACCTTC.

This chain uses TRBV9 with TRBJ1-1; D gene ambiguous. Trimming removed 2 bases at V and 5 bases at J, with 10 bases between. The CDR3 totals 13 residues. Per the germline V gene, CDR1 is SGDLS and CDR2 is YYNGEE. The CDR3 reads CASSVGKDTEAFF. As DNA, the CDR3 is TGTGCCAGCAGCGTCGGCAAGGATACTGAAGCTTTCTTT.

The chain employs TRBV6-5 and TRBJ2-3; possibly TRBD1 for D (5 bases). V lost 6 bases and J lost 6, with 7 bases in between. Germline-derived CDR1 and CDR2 are MNHEY and SVGAGI. The CDR3 spans 11 residues. CDR3 DNA: TGTGCCAGCAGCTCAGGGGATACGCAGTATTTT. Translating gives CASSSGDTQYF.

V and J are TRBV9 and TRBJ1-1, with 7 bases that match TRBD1. The CDR3 sequence is 14 residues long. Germline-derived CDR1 and CDR2 are SGDLS and YYNGEE. V shed 4 bases and J 4 bases; nucleotides not matched to a gene: 7. CDR3 loop: CASSPPDRATEAFF. The CDR3 DNA is TGTGCCAGCAGCCCCCCCGACAGGGCCACTGAAGCTTTCTTT.

The V gene is TRBV6-1, the J gene TRBJ2-2; D call uncertain. The germline gives CDR1 MNHNS, CDR2 SASEGT. The CDR3 contains 13 residues. V gave up 7 bases and J gave up 3 bases, with 9 bases separating them. The CDR3 bases are TGTGCCAGCATTAAGGGTCACACCGGGGAGCTGTTTTTT. Its protein is CASIKGHTGELFF.

CDR3 in DNA: TGTGCCAGCAGTTTAGCCACCGGGACAGGAGTCTACGAGCAGTACTTC. Translating it yields CASSLATGTGVYEQYF. The genes are TRBV28 and TRBJ2-7; 8 nucleotides line up with TRBD1. Trimming at V came to 2 bases and at J to 3 bases, leaving 9 bases not matched to a gene. CDR1 and CDR2 (germline): MDHEN, SYDVKM. This CDR3 has 16 amino acids.

V and J are TRBV2 and TRBJ2-1; no reliable D call. Germline loops: CDR1 SNHLY, CDR2 FYNNEI. This CDR3 has 11 residues. Trimming took off 7 bases at V and 6 bases at J, with 7 bases between the two ends. The CDR3 is CASTAANEQFF. As DNA, the CDR3 is TGTGCCAGCACCGCGGCCAATGAGCAGTTCTTC.